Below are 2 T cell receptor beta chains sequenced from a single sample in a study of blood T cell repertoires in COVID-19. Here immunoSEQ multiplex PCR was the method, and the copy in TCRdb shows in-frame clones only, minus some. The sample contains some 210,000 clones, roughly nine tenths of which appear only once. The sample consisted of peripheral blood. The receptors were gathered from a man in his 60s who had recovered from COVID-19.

The CDR3 DNA sequence: TGCGCCAGCAGCTGGGGGCCCGATACGCAGTATTTT. Protein product: CASSWGPDTQYF. The V call is TRBV5-1, the J call TRBJ2-3, with D perhaps TRBD1 (6 bases). The germline V gene encodes CDR1 SGHRS and CDR2 YFSETQ. Trimming stripped 3 bases from V and 6 bases from J, with 8 bases between. The CDR3 length is 12 residues.

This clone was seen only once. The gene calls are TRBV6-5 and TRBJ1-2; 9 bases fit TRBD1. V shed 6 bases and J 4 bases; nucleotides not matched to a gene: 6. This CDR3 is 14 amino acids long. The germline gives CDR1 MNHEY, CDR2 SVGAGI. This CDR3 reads CASSPGQGTYGYTF. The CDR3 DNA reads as TGTGCCAGCAGCCCAGGACAGGGGACCTATGGCTACACCTTC.